Below, one T cell receptor (beta chain) is given with its context. The data derive from a study of blood T cell repertoires in COVID-19. The repertoire was sequenced with immunoSEQ multiplex PCR; TCRdb's copy has only in-frame clones and lacks some. The sample holds 310,000 or so clones, about 87% seen once. Germline CDR1 and CDR2: MNHNS and SASEGT. V lost 4 bases to trimming and J lost 6 bases; unmatched junction nucleotides: 21. This CDR3 is 19 amino acids long. J is TRBJ1-1 and V is TRBV6-1, with TRBD1 matching over 9 bases. The sequence was obtained from a young woman who had recovered from COVID-19. Sequencing input: PBMCs or T cells enriched from blood (not recorded which). The CDR3 nucleotides are TGTGCCAGCAGTGTGCCGGGACAGGGTGAGTGGTCTTCTAAGGCTGAAGCTTTCTTT. This translates into CASSVPGQGEWSSKAEAFF.